This T cell receptor (beta chain) is drawn from a study of tumor and adjacent non-tumor tissue in lung cancer. As concerns this clonotype: The junction does not match germline at one end; this may be a read error.

RNA was extracted from bulk tissue without any cell sorting. Newly diagnosed lung cancer patients had thoracic surgery in China, August–late 2014, without prior chemotherapy. A modified ARM-PCR protocol with three rounds of nested PCR amplified TCRbeta. In TCRdb, the multiplex PCR reads were re-called with MiXCR into one record per CDR3 protein. Of roughly 75,000 distinct CDR3 sequences listed, 77% were seen once; the top ten hold approximately 12%. The CDR3 is made up of 16 amino acids. The clonotype was recovered from a woman in her fifties or sixties with non-small cell lung cancer. The chain links TRBV12-3 or TRBV12-4 to TRBJ1-3; no definite D call. Sequencing was performed on lung tumor tissue. As DNA, the CDR3 is TGTGCCTGCAGCTCAGACTCCTGGACCTCTGGAAACATCATATATTTT. Translating it yields CACSSDSWTSGNIIYF.